Listed below are T cell receptor beta chains from one sample, sequenced in a study of blood T cell repertoires in COVID-19. Here immunoSEQ multiplex PCR was the method, and the copy in TCRdb shows in-frame clones only, minus some. Of around 300,000 clones listed, around four fifths are singletons. The sample comprised peripheral blood. The receptors originated from a man aged 30 to 45 with active or convalescent COVID-19. CDR3s include the opening cysteine and the closing phenylalanine or tryptophan. D genes are given only for firm matches. Size values are once, few and many counts, or a class for expanded clones, and some rows have none.

.	TRBV10-3	TRBJ1-1	14	.	CAISDQGGNTEAFF	TGTGCCATCAGTGACCAGGGAGGGAACACTGAAGCTTTCTTT
.	TRBV10-3	TRBJ1-3	14	.	CAISVRGAQNTIYF	TGTGCCATCAGTGTGCGGGGGGCACAAAACACCATATATTTT
.	TRBV14	TRBJ2-7	16	TRBD2	CASSQGLRGVLYEQYF	TGTGCCAGCAGCCAAGGCCTTCGGGGGGTGCTCTACGAGCAGTACTTC
.	TRBV30	TRBJ1-2	15	.	CAWSIHLLEDYGYTF	TGTGCCTGGAGTATACATCTTCTAGAAGACTATGGCTACACCTTC
.	TRBV4-3	TRBJ1-2	14	.	CASSQDLANYGYTF	TGCGCCAGCAGCCAAGATCTGGCAAACTATGGCTACACCTTC
.	TRBV4-1	TRBJ2-1	13	.	CASSQELDNEQFF	TGCGCCAGCAGCCAAGAACTAGATAATGAGCAGTTCTTC
many	TRBV10-1	TRBJ2-7	13	.	CASRETGSYEQYF	TGCGCCAGCAGGGAGACTGGCTCCTACGAGCAGTACTTC
few	TRBV6-4	TRBJ2-1	14	TRBD1	CASSAGGSYNEQFF	TGTGCCAGCAGTGCAGGGGGCTCCTACAATGAGCAGTTCTTC
.	TRBV7-3	TRBJ2-5	15	TRBD2	CASSSTGLAGETQYF	TGTGCCAGCAGTTCAACAGGACTAGCGGGGGAGACCCAGTACTTC
.	TRBV6-1	TRBJ2-1	15	TRBD2	CASRATGRGGDEQFF	TGTGCCAGCAGAGCGACAGGTCGGGGGGGGGATGAGCAGTTCTTC
.	TRBV11-2	TRBJ2-7	13	.	CASSLEAGREQYF	TGTGCCAGCAGCTTAGAAGCGGGCCGCGAGCAGTACTTC
.	TRBV11-2	TRBJ2-3	16	TRBD2	CASSFPTSGRTDTQYF	TGTGCCAGCAGCTTCCCGACTAGCGGGCGCACAGATACGCAGTATTTT
.	TRBV7-3	TRBJ1-6	15	.	CASSLEGIRNSPLHF	TGTGCCAGCAGCTTAGAGGGTATCCGTAATTCACCCCTCCACTTT
few	TRBV18	TRBJ1-1	13	.	CASSPRGPPEAFF	TGTGCCAGCTCACCCCGCGGCCCCCCTGAAGCTTTCTTT
.	TRBV6-5	TRBJ2-3	14	TRBD2	CASSIAGGPDTQYF	TGTGCCAGCAGTATAGCGGGGGGGCCTGATACGCAGTATTTT
.	TRBV29-1	TRBJ2-1	13	.	CSVAGTTYNEQFF	TGCAGCGTGGCCGGGACAACCTACAATGAGCAGTTCTTC
.	TRBV4-3	TRBJ2-1	14	.	CASSQDGRSNEQFF	TGCGCCAGCAGCCAAGATGGGAGGTCCAATGAGCAGTTCTTC
.	TRBV6-4	TRBJ2-3	14	TRBD2	CASSELPGGDTQYF	TGTGCCAGCAGTGAGTTGCCGGGAGGAGATACGCAGTATTTT
.	TRBV15	TRBJ1-1	15	.	CATSRGLPRGTEAFF	TGTGCCACCAGCAGAGGCCTCCCACGGGGCACTGAAGCTTTCTTT
.	TRBV4-1	TRBJ2-1	17	TRBD2	CASSQDRTSGSYNEQFF	TGCGCCAGCAGCCAAGATCGGACTAGCGGGAGCTACAATGAGCAGTTCTTC
.	TRBV11-2	TRBJ2-5	14	.	CASSLARARETQYF	TGTGCCAGCAGCTTAGCCAGGGCAAGAGAGACCCAGTACTTC
.	TRBV24-1	TRBJ1-2	17	TRBD1	CATSDPQGAAEWGGYTF	TGTGCCACCAGTGATCCACAGGGGGCCGCTGAGTGGGGTGGCTACACCTTC
.	TRBV5-1	TRBJ2-7	16	TRBD1	CASSSAGTGGPYEQYF	TGCGCCAGCAGCTCGGCCGGGACAGGGGGCCCCTACGAGCAGTACTTC
.	TRBV5-6	TRBJ1-2	13	TRBD1	CASSLSTGTGYTF	TGTGCCAGCAGCTTGTCGACAGGGACGGGCTACACCTTC
.	TRBV7-9	TRBJ1-1	13	.	CASSLYSSTEAFF	TGTGCCAGCAGCTTATATTCGAGCACTGAAGCTTTCTTT
.	TRBV29-1	TRBJ1-1	13	TRBD1	CSVGDSRNTEAFF	TGCAGCGTCGGGGACAGTAGGAACACTGAAGCTTTCTTT
.	TRBV29-1	TRBJ2-2	13	.	CSCNRDPAGELFF	TGCAGCTGCAACAGGGATCCCGCCGGGGAGCTGTTTTTT
.	TRBV7-2	TRBJ1-3	15	.	CASSLTAGSGNTIYF	TGTGCCAGCAGCTTAACAGCGGGCTCTGGAAACACCATATATTTT
.	TRBV4-1	TRBJ2-7	15	TRBD1	CASSHSGQGGYEQYF	TGCGCCAGCAGCCACTCGGGACAGGGTGGTTACGAGCAGTACTTC
.	TRBV7-9	TRBJ1-1	13	.	CASSSAGNTEAFF	TGTGCCAGTTCCTCGGCGGGTAACACTGAAGCTTTCTTT
once	TRBV27	TRBJ2-7	14	TRBD2	CASSFSLAGNEQYF	TGTGCCAGCAGTTTTTCCCTAGCGGGTAACGAGCAGTACTTC
.	TRBV14	TRBJ2-7	14	TRBD1	CASSQDRRGREQYF	TGTGCCAGCAGCCAAGATCGCAGGGGGCGCGAGCAGTACTTC
.	TRBV14	TRBJ1-2	15	.	CASSRTLRRVDGYTF	TGTGCCAGCAGCCGCACCTTAAGGAGGGTGGATGGCTACACCTTC
few	TRBV27	TRBJ1-2	13	.	CASSLSQDYGYTF	TGTGCCAGCAGTTTGAGTCAGGACTATGGCTACACCTTC
.	TRBV10-3	TRBJ2-1	16	TRBD1	CAISARDRGYVNEQFF	TGTGCCATCAGTGCACGGGACAGGGGTTATGTCAATGAGCAGTTCTTC
.	TRBV29-1	TRBJ2-5	11	.	CSVEPQETQYF	TGCAGCGTTGAACCGCAAGAGACCCAGTACTTC
few	TRBV21-1	TRBJ1-6	15	.	CASSRDRARDSPLHF	TGTGCCAGCAGCAGGGACAGGGCTCGGGATTCACCCCTCCACTTT
.	TRBV10-3	TRBJ2-5	13	.	CAISEGSQETQYF	TGTGCCATCAGTGAGGGTAGCCAAGAGACCCAGTACTTC
.	TRBV9	TRBJ2-6	18	TRBD2	CASSVGLAGGPGANVLTF	TGTGCCAGCAGCGTAGGTCTAGCGGGAGGGCCTGGGGCCAACGTCCTGACTTTC
.	TRBV6-4	TRBJ2-3	14	.	CASSDSASGDTQYF	TGTGCCAGCAGTGACTCGGCCTCGGGGGATACGCAGTATTTT